A selection of T cell receptor beta chains follows, all from one sample in a study of OX40 agonist ivuxolimab in advanced cancers. This table comes from immunoSEQ multiplex PCR, and its TCRdb copy is limited to in-frame clones, with some not included. This table holds tens of thousands of clones, approximately 88% found once. This specimen consisted of CD4+ or CD8+ T cells sorted from blood, obtained in a trial of the OX40 agonist ivuxolimab. The receptors stem from an adult with an advanced solid tumor such as melanoma, head and neck, liver or kidney cancer. Both conserved end residues are part of each CDR3. Fields, in order: clone size, J gene, V gene, CDR3 protein. Rows give clone size only sometimes, using once, few, many, or a class for an expanded clone.

>-|TRBJ1-2|TRBV6-1
CARKTENYGYTF
>few|TRBJ2-7|TRBV7-8
CASRRTGSYEQYF
>-|TRBJ2-1|TRBV30
CAWNTGSSYNEQFF
>-|TRBJ1-4|TRBV2
CASSIRGNEKLFF
>-|TRBJ1-2|TRBV5-4
CASSLTGEGYTF
>-|TRBJ2-4|TRBV4-1
CASSQEASGYTKNIQYF
>-|TRBJ2-5|TRBV30
CAGRLAGEETQYF
>-|TRBJ2-3|TRBV23-1
CASSQHGGSDTQYF
>-|TRBJ2-4|TRBV28
CASSSLAGGQPNIQYF
>-|TRBJ2-1|TRBV7-8
CASSLAGLAGNSYNEQFF
>once|TRBJ1-2|TRBV2
CASSKPGSSNYGYTF
>-|TRBJ2-3|TRBV7-8
CASSPGAADTQYF
>few|TRBJ1-4|TRBV5-4
CASSLVGGGGNEKLFF
>-|TRBJ2-1|TRBV5-1
CASSLGLAVDFVQFF
>-|TRBJ1-2|TRBV19
CASSMTGTKNYGYTF
>-|TRBJ2-2|TRBV19
CASRPTQVNTGELFF
>-|TRBJ1-2|TRBV30
CALEGGRSNYGYTF
>-|TRBJ2-3|TRBV7-2
CASSQREGAGDADTQYF
>-|TRBJ2-7|TRBV5-1
CASSLQGHEQYF
>-|TRBJ1-5|TRBV19
CASSSRGQGNQPQHF
>-|TRBJ1-5|TRBV15
CATSREGLSGDNQPQHF
>-|TRBJ2-7|TRBV27
CASSLLPPRASGSYEQYF
>-|TRBJ2-7|TRBV5-6
CASSWTGGVYEQYF
>-|TRBJ2-7|TRBV27
CASTAPAQGGEQYF
>-|TRBJ2-5|TRBV6-6
CASSYSPGETQYF
>-|TRBJ2-5|TRBV6-5
CASLRTEQETQYF
>-|TRBJ2-2|TRBV10-3
CAIRTSGRDVGGELFF
>-|TRBJ2-6|TRBV19
CASRGQEAGANVLTF
>-|TRBJ2-1|TRBV9
CASSVEALNNEQFF
>-|TRBJ2-7|TRBV5-4
CASSLRSWSGSSYEQYF
>-|TRBJ1-5|TRBV7-9
CASSSDRGPQHF
>-|TRBJ1-6|TRBV6-4
CASSEAENSPLHF
>-|TRBJ2-3|TRBV7-3
CASSSGVGLAEDTQYF
>-|TRBJ1-5|TRBV18
CASSVGGGEPQHF
>-|TRBJ2-1|TRBV5-1
CASREGFNRENEQFF
>-|TRBJ2-3|TRBV10-3
CAALGGAGDTQYF
>-|TRBJ1-4|TRBV2
CASRDSTNEKLFF
>-|TRBJ2-3|TRBV19
CATQRLAGDTQYF
>-|TRBJ2-3|TRBV6-5
CASGDLPTDTQYF
>-|TRBJ2-1|TRBV10-1
CASSDYRANNEQFF
>-|TRBJ1-1|TRBV6-5
CASSRGIMGTEAFF
>-|TRBJ1-2|TRBV4-3
CASSTKGGYGYTF
>-|TRBJ2-1|TRBV7-8
CASSTDRNEQFF
>-|TRBJ2-1|TRBV7-3
CASSPQGAYEQFF
>-|TRBJ1-6|TRBV5-4
CASSQDLLGPSPLHF
>once|TRBJ2-2|TRBV2
CASSGLAGGTGELFF
>once|TRBJ2-1|TRBV27
CASSFSGPPYNEQFF
>-|TRBJ2-7|TRBV2
CASRGTSGGYEQYF
>-|TRBJ2-7|TRBV19
CASSMGTAREEQYF
>-|TRBJ1-2|TRBV9
CASSPQGSYGYTF
>-|TRBJ2-4|TRBV29-1
CSVRGTGLNIQYF
>-|TRBJ1-1|TRBV19
CASSTHTGGGGTEAFF
>-|TRBJ1-2|TRBV2
CASSPSGTPADGYTF
>-|TRBJ2-2|TRBV7-2
CASSLSSGYRELFF